The 25 T cell receptor beta chains reported below all come from one sample, sequenced in a study of brain metastases from non-small cell lung cancer. Method: immunoSEQ multiplex PCR; TCRdb's copy keeps in-frame clones and lacks some. Of roughly 2,500 clones detected, 80% appear once; the ten largest clones hold approximately 15%. Material: tumor-adjacent normal tissue. These receptors were taken from a donor at least 40 years old with non-small cell lung cancer.

The chain couples TRBV30 to TRBJ1-6; D is possibly TRBD1 (5 bases). This CDR3 comprises 13 residues. The germline V gene encodes CDR1 GTSNPN and CDR2 SVGIG (reference sequence). This chain's CDR3 is CGAGGMTQTPLHF. CDR3 DNA: TGTGGCGCCGGGGGGATGACGCAAACACCCCTCCACTTT.

This chain links TRBV5-6 with TRBJ2-1; D call uncertain. The CDR3 extends over 13 amino acids. Germline V gives CDR1 SGHDT, CDR2 YYEEEE. The ends were cut back, 0 bases at V and 10 bases at J, with 11 bases in the middle. CDR3 bases: TGTGCCAGCAGCTTGGTCAGGAGCGAAGAGCAGTTCTTC. It is translated as CASSLVRSEEQFF.

The V and J genes are TRBV2 and TRBJ2-7; no clear D gene. V lost 4 bases and J 0 bases, leaving 7 bases between the germline ends. The CDR3 spans 13 residues. CDR1 and CDR2 (germline): SNHLY, FYNNEI. CDR3 coding DNA: TGTGCCAGCAGTGTGGTCAGCTCCTACGAGCAGTACTTC. This encodes CASSVVSSYEQYF.

The V gene is TRBV9, the J gene TRBJ2-2; weak D call: TRBD1 (6 bases). V lost 3 bases and J 5 bases, leaving 17 bases between the germline ends. This CDR3 is 16 amino acids long. Germline CDR1 and CDR2: SGDLS and YYNGEE. The CDR3 DNA follows: TGTGCCAGCAGCGCGAACCGGGACACCGGAACCGGGGAGCTGTTTTTT. Its translation: CASSANRDTGTGELFF.

The chain is built from TRBV7-6 and TRBJ2-1, with D unclear. Looked up from germline, CDR1 is SGHVS and CDR2 is FNYEAQ. With 7 bases removed from V and 9 bases from J, the gap between germline ends came to 16 bases. This CDR3 has 13 amino acids. CDR3 nucleotides: TGTGCCAGCACGCGGCGCCCTCAGACTGAGCAGTTCTTC. Protein: CASTRRPQTEQFF.

The rearrangement joins TRBV6-4 to TRBJ2-1; 9 nucleotides agree with TRBD2. Unmatched junction bases numbered 6, after V lost 3 bases and J lost 9 bases. The CDR3 has 14 amino acids. Germline CDR1 is MRHNA and CDR2 is SNTAGT. CDR3 nucleotides: TGTGCCAGCAGTGAGCGGGGGGGCATAAGTGAGCAGTTCTTC. Translated: CASSERGGISEQFF.

For the CDR3, the DNA is TGTGCCAGCTCACCTAACACAGGGGAGAACACTGAAGCTTTCTTT. It translates to CASSPNTGENTEAFF. The rearrangement uses TRBV18 and TRBJ1-1; 7 positions agree with TRBD1. This CDR3 has 15 amino acids. The V and J ends lost 3 bases and 1 base, in that order; junction bases with no gene match: 5. CDR1 is KGHSH, CDR2 LQKENI, per germline.

In this sample, this clone is large. This chain connects TRBV6-5 to TRBJ2-1, with D possibly being TRBD2 (7 bases). The CDR3 loop spans 14 amino acids. V was clipped by 6 bases and J by 6 bases, with 15 bases between them. Germline V gives CDR1 MNHEY, CDR2 SVGAGI. As DNA, the CDR3 is TGTGCCAGCAGATATTCGGGGGGCGGCAATGAGCAGTTCTTC. Its protein is CASRYSGGGNEQFF.

J is TRBJ2-2 and V is TRBV28; 11 nucleotides line up with TRBD2. Germline V gene sequence: CDR1 MDHEN, CDR2 SYDVKM. Trimming at V came to 4 bases and at J to 5 bases, leaving 9 bases not matched to a gene. This CDR3 is 17 amino acids long. CDR3: CASSSSSGRMKTGELFF. The CDR3 nucleotides are TGTGCCAGCAGTTCCTCTAGCGGGAGGATGAAAACCGGGGAGCTGTTTTTT.

This sequence joins TRBV9 and TRBJ1-2, with 7 bases fitting TRBD1. Trimming at V came to 3 bases and at J to 0 bases, leaving 5 bases not matched to a gene. Germline CDR1 reads SGDLS; CDR2 reads YYNGEE. The CDR3 loop spans 15 amino acids. The CDR3 coding sequence is TGTGCCAGCAGCGCAGGGGGGAACACTAACTATGGCTACACCTTC. Translation: CASSAGGNTNYGYTF.

Comment on this clone: One end of the junction varies from germline; a read error may be responsible. This sequence joins TRBV4-1 and TRBJ1-1; 7 bases are a match to TRBD1. The germline gives CDR1 MGHRA, CDR2 YSYEKL. The CDR3 spans 13 residues. The CDR3 DNA is TGCACCAGCAGCGCAACAGGGGATACTGAAGCTTTCTTT. It encodes CTSSATGDTEAFF.

J is TRBJ1-5 and V is TRBV28, with 10 bases aligning to TRBD1. CDR3 length: 16 residues. Germline lookup yields CDR1 MDHEN and CDR2 SYDVKM. V lost 7 bases to trimming and J lost 5 bases; unmatched junction nucleotides: 11. The CDR3 sequence: CASNAARTGGDQPQHF. The CDR3 bases are TGTGCCAGCAACGCGGCCCGGACAGGGGGGGATCAGCCCCAGCATTTT.

This chain links TRBV28 with TRBJ2-7; 7 nucleotides line up with TRBD1. This CDR3 region has 16 residues. CDR1 is MDHEN and CDR2 is SYDVKM in the germline V gene. The V gene end was trimmed by 3 bases and the J gene end by 6 bases; junction bases not matched to a gene: 14. The CDR3 DNA reads TGTGCCAGCAGTTTGTCTTCTGGGACAGCCCTACGCGAGCAGTACTTC. This translates into CASSLSSGTALREQYF.

The chain combines TRBV28 with TRBJ2-2; 7 positions match TRBD1. Per the germline V gene, CDR1 is MDHEN and CDR2 is SYDVKM. This CDR3 spans 16 amino acids. The trim removed 5 bases at V and 4 bases at J, leaving 10 bases unmatched. The CDR3 loop reads CASSLLPGQSTGELFF. Here the CDR3 DNA reads TGTGCCAGCAGTCTATTACCGGGACAGAGCACCGGGGAGCTGTTTTTT. The entire variable domain, with the rest obtained from reference TRBV28 and TRBJ2-2, is as follows: DVKVTQSSRYLVKRTGEKVFLECVQDMDHENMFWYRQDPGLGLRLIYFSYDVKMKEKGDIPEGYSVSREKKERFSLILESASTNQTSMYLCASSLLPGQSTGELFFGEGSRLTVL.

V is TRBV7-8 and J is TRBJ2-5; TRBD1 is a possible D gene (5 bases). CDR3 length: 14 residues. CDR1 is SGHVS and CDR2 is FQNEAQ in the germline V gene. The V gene lost 4 bases and the J gene lost 9 bases, with 18 bases spanning the gap. CDR3 nucleotide sequence: TGTGCCAGCAGCTCGGTCCAGGGCCCTATGGCCCAGTACTTC. Translation gives CASSSVQGPMAQYF.

The chain links TRBV19 to TRBJ2-7; 8 nucleotides line up with TRBD1. The V segment lost 5 bases and the J segment 3 bases; nucleotides outside the gene matches: 6. CDR3 size: 14 residues. Germline CDR1 and CDR2: LNHDA and SQIVND (reference sequence). This CDR3 is CASSVTGEYYEQYF. CDR3 nucleotides: TGTGCCAGTAGTGTGACAGGGGAATACTACGAGCAGTACTTC.

The CDR3 coding sequence is TGTGCCAGCAGTTCCGGACTAGCGGGAGTGGAGACCCAGTACTTC. The encoded protein is CASSSGLAGVETQYF. The rearrangement joins TRBV28 to TRBJ2-5, with 13 bases matching TRBD2. V gave up 4 bases and J gave up 5 bases; unmatched junction bases: 4. The CDR3 has 15 amino acids. Germline V gene lookup returns CDR1 MDHEN and CDR2 SYDVKM.

This sequence joins TRBV5-1 and TRBJ2-7, with a weak D call TRBD1 (5 bases). This CDR3 region has 12 residues. V was pared by 3 bases and J by 5 bases, with 9 bases between. CDR1 and CDR2 from the germline V gene are SGHRS and YFSETQ. In DNA form, the CDR3 reads TGCGCCAGCAGCTGGGGCGGAAACGAGCAGTACTTC. Translating gives CASSWGGNEQYF.

With regard to this clone: The junction differs from germline at one of its ends, possibly a read error. The chain employs TRBV10-1 and TRBJ2-2; 7 bases map to TRBD1. This CDR3 comprises 15 residues. In germline, CDR1 is WNHNN, CDR2 SYGVQD (reference sequence). DNA of the CDR3: TGCGCCAGCAGTGCAGGACAGGTTTACACCGGGGAGCTATTTTTT. Protein: CASSAGQVYTGELFF.

The genes are TRBV19 and TRBJ2-5; tentatively, D is TRBD1 or TRBD2 (5 bases each). Germline assignment: CDR1 LNHDA and CDR2 SQIVND (reference sequence). The ends were cut back, 3 bases at V and 5 bases at J, with 16 bases in the middle. The CDR3 has 15 residues. The CDR3 spells CASSMDWGSGETQYF. Here the CDR3 DNA reads TGTGCCAGTAGTATGGACTGGGGGAGCGGCGAGACCCAGTACTTC.

This clone was seen only once. One end of the junction varies from germline; a read error may be responsible. V and J are TRBV5-1 and TRBJ2-2; weak D call: TRBD2 (6 bases). CDR1 and CDR2 (germline): SGHRS, YFSETQ. This CDR3 has 15 amino acids. The CDR3 coding sequence is TGCGCCAGCAGCGGGGGGACGTTGAACACCAGAGAGCTATTTTTT. Amino acids: CASSGGTLNTRELFF.

The V and J genes are TRBV9 and TRBJ2-1; TRBD2 aligns across 9 bases. CDR1 and CDR2 (germline): SGDLS, YYNGEE. The CDR3 is 15 residues long. The trim removed 3 bases at V and 8 bases at J, leaving 9 bases unmatched. CDR3 sequence: CASSEGTSPAYEQFF. The CDR3 DNA follows: TGTGCCAGCAGCGAAGGGACTAGCCCTGCCTATGAGCAGTTCTTC.

This clone was observed a handful of times. The CDR3 sequence is CASSPRISGGGPSTDTQYF. The CDR3 DNA reads TGTGCCAGCAGCCCGCGGATTAGCGGGGGTGGACCTAGCACAGATACGCAGTATTTT. The chain employs TRBV9 and TRBJ2-3; 9 bases map to TRBD2. V was pared by 4 bases and J by 0 bases, with 15 bases of the junction left unmatched. This CDR3 contains 19 residues. Germline assignment: CDR1 SGDLS and CDR2 YYNGEE.

V usage is TRBV9 and J usage is TRBJ2-1, with a weak D call TRBD2 (5 bases). V dropped 3 bases and J dropped 7 bases, with 17 bases sitting between them. This CDR3 region has 15 residues. CDR1 is SGDLS and CDR2 is YYNGEE in the germline V gene. For the CDR3, the DNA is TGTGCCAGCAGCGAAGCCGGGATACAGTCGAATGAGCAGTTCTTC. As protein: CASSEAGIQSNEQFF.

The chain uses TRBV6-5 and TRBJ2-2; no definite D call. Trimming shortened V by 3 bases and J by 0 bases, and 8 bases separated the two germline ends. From germline, CDR1 is MNHEY and CDR2 SVGAGI. CDR3 length: 15 residues. CDR3 nucleotides: TGTGCCAGCAGTTATGCGGTGTCGAACACCGGGGAGCTGTTTTTT. Encoded protein: CASSYAVSNTGELFF.